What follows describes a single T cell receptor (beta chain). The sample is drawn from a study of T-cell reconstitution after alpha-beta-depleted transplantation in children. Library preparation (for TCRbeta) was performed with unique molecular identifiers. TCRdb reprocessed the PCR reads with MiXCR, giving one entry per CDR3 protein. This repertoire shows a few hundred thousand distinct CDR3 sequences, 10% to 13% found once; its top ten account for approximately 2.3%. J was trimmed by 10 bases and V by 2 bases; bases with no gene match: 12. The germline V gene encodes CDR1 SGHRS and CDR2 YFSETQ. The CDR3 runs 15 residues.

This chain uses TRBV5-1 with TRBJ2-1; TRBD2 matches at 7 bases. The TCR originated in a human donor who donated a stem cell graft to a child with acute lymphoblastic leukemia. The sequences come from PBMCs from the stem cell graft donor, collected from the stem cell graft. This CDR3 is CASSLRLAGLGEQFF. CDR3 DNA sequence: TGCGCCAGCAGCTTAAGACTAGCCGGGTTGGGAGAGCAGTTCTTC.